This TCR beta chain emerged from a study of OX40 agonist ivuxolimab in advanced cancers. Profiling relied on immunoSEQ multiplex PCR, and the TCRdb table lists in-frame clones only, not all of them. Seen here are some 33,000 clones, about four fifths observed once, and the top ten hold roughly 21%. In its sample, this clone was seen once. This sequence originates from an adult with an advanced solid tumor such as melanoma, head and neck, liver or kidney cancer. The sample was CD4+ or CD8+ T cells sorted from blood, taken in a trial of the OX40 agonist ivuxolimab.

CDR3: CASSRGQGDEQYF. CDR3 DNA: TGCGCCAGCAGCAGGGGACAGGGGGACGAGCAGTACTTC. The V call is TRBV5-1, the J call TRBJ2-7, with 11 bases matching TRBD1. Unmatched junction bases numbered 2, after V lost 4 bases and J lost 5 bases. The CDR3 loop spans 13 amino acids. The V gene's germline CDR1 is SGHRS and CDR2 YFSETQ. The full variable domain, in which reference TRBV5-1 and TRBJ2-7 provide the parts outside the CDR3, is KAGVTQTPRYLIKTRGQQVTLSCSPISGHRSVSWYQQTPGQGLQFLFEYFSETQRNKGNFPGRFSGRQFSNSRSEMNVSTLELGDSALYLCASSRGQGDEQYFGPGTRLTVT.